The 29 T cell receptor beta chains below all came from one sample that was sequenced in a study of T cells in Graves' hyperthyroidism and ophthalmopathy. Template material for amplifying TCR beta CDR3 regions consisted of RNA transcripts. An initial round of RT-PCR targeting the TCR CDR3 relied on the HTBI primer set. TCRdb itself ran the multiplex PCR reads through MiXCR, one entry per CDR3 protein. Of roughly 300,000 distinct CDR3 sequences listed, 25% to 30% are singletons. Sequencing was carried out using blood. The receptors derive from a middle-aged man with Graves' hyperthyroidism that later progressed to Graves' ophthalmopathy.

The DNA for the CDR3 is TGTGCCAGCAGTCAAACGTCTAGCGGGGGAGTCGAGCAGTACTTC. Translated, it gives CASSQTSSGGVEQYF. This rearrangement joins TRBV6-1 to TRBJ2-7, with 10 bases matching TRBD2. With V trimmed by 5 bases and J by 6 bases, 10 bases remained unmatched. Germline V gene data show CDR1 as MNHNS and CDR2 as SASEGT. This CDR3 is 15 amino acids long.

The rearrangement links TRBV7-2 to TRBJ2-5; no reliable D call. Trimming took off 1 base at V and 5 bases at J, with 8 bases between the two ends. CDR3 length equals 13 residues. The germline V gene has CDR1 SGHTA and CDR2 FQGNSA. CDR3 bases: TGTGCCAGCAGCTTAGGAAACCCGGAGACCCAGTACTTC. Translating it yields CASSLGNPETQYF.

The table lists this clonotype with many counts. The chain has TRBV6-5 and TRBJ1-2, with D uncertain. With 6 bases removed from V and 7 bases from J, the gap between germline ends came to 18 bases. The CDR3 sequence is 14 residues long. Germline CDR1 is MNHEY and CDR2 is SVGAGI. The CDR3 is CASRAFGLPVGYTF. For the CDR3, the DNA is TGTGCCAGCAGAGCGTTTGGGTTGCCTGTTGGCTACACCTTC.

The gene calls are TRBV6-1 and TRBJ1-1; TRBD1 is a possible D gene (6 bases). The ends were cut back, 4 bases at V and 11 bases at J, with 17 bases in the middle. In germline, CDR1 is MNHNS, CDR2 SASEGT. The CDR3 has 13 residues. CDR3 loop: CASSVEGGLEAFF. CDR3 in DNA: TGTGCCAGCAGTGTTGAGGGGGGATTAGAGGCTTTCTTT.

V usage is TRBV12-3 or TRBV12-4 and J usage is TRBJ1-5; TRBD1 matches 9 bases. The CDR3 is 17 residues long. With 6 bases clipped from V and 9 bases from J, the junction kept 18 bases outside the gene matches. The CDR3 nucleotides read TGTGCCAGCAGCCCAGCGCACGGGACAGGGTCGTTATGGCCCCAGCATTTT. Translating gives CASSPAHGTGSLWPQHF.

The chain uses TRBV27 and TRBJ2-5, with 10 bases that match TRBD1. The CDR3 spans 12 residues. Trimming cost V 11 bases and J 5 bases; bases outside gene matches: 5. Germline V CDR1 and CDR2: MNHEY, SMNVEV (reference sequence). The CDR3 sequence: CAGGQGKETQYF. The CDR3 bases are TGTGCCGGGGGACAGGGGAAGGAGACCCAGTACTTC.

V gene TRBV28 combines with J gene TRBJ2-7, with D perhaps TRBD2 (7 bases). Trimming cost V 10 bases and J 3 bases, with 19 bases left between them. Per the germline V gene, CDR1 is MDHEN and CDR2 is SYDVKM. The CDR3 has 14 amino acids. The CDR3 region has the DNA TGTGCCACAAGGGGGGGCGTGCAAGTCTACGAGCAGTACTTC. It is translated as CATRGGVQVYEQYF.

This chain joins TRBV7-2 and TRBJ2-7; TRBD2 aligns across 8 bases. Per the germline V gene, CDR1 is SGHTA and CDR2 is FQGNSA. V gave up 5 bases and J gave up 4 bases; unmatched junction bases: 7. The CDR3 is 14 residues long. The CDR3 is CASSPGGSGYEQYF. The CDR3 DNA reads TGTGCCAGCAGCCCGGGGGGGTCGGGATACGAGCAGTACTTC.

This clonotype was seen many times. The V and J genes are TRBV12-3 or TRBV12-4 and TRBJ2-7, with 9 nucleotides matching TRBD1. CDR3 length equals 15 residues. The trim removed 5 bases at V and 4 bases at J, leaving 9 bases unmatched. The CDR3 DNA reads TGTGCCAGCAGTCGGCCCGGGACAGGGAATTACGAGCAGTACTTC. It encodes CASSRPGTGNYEQYF.

This clonotype was seen many times. The CDR3 bases are TGTGCCAGCAGCTTAGGGGGACTAGCGGTTAACTCCTACGAGCAGTACTTC. Translation gives CASSLGGLAVNSYEQYF. The chain carries TRBV13 and TRBJ2-7, with TRBD2 identical over 11 bases. Germline assignment: CDR1 PRHDT and CDR2 FYEKMQ (reference sequence). The CDR3 is made up of 17 amino acids. The junction had 4 bases not matched to a gene; V was cut back by 0 bases and J by 0 bases.

In its sample, this clonotype was seen once. Germline and junction disagree at one end, which may indicate a read error. The chain carries TRBV20-1 and TRBJ2-5; no reliable D call. The germline V gene encodes CDR1 DFQATT and CDR2 SNEGSKA (reference sequence). This CDR3 is built from 14 residues. CDR3 sequence: CSARVWEVGEPQYF. The CDR3, as DNA: TGCAGTGCTAGAGTGTGGGAAGTAGGAGAGCCCCAGTACTTC.

A few counts support this clonotype. The chain joins TRBV20-1 to TRBJ1-1; D is unclear. The V gene's germline CDR1 is DFQATT and CDR2 SNEGSKA (reference sequence). The CDR3 is 12 residues long. The V gene lost 2 bases and the J gene lost 6 bases, with 10 bases spanning the gap. DNA for the CDR3: TGCAGTGCTAGATCGGATTCGGCTGAAGCTTTCTTT. Translating it yields CSARSDSAEAFF.

This clonotype was seen repeatedly, ten times or more. The V gene is TRBV19, the J gene TRBJ2-7; D is unresolved. The CDR3 has 15 amino acids. Germline V gene sequence: CDR1 LNHDA, CDR2 SQIVND (reference sequence). V was pared by 7 bases and J by 4 bases, with 20 bases between. The CDR3 protein is CASTTNSPPTYEQYF. CDR3 DNA: TGTGCCAGTACCACCAACTCTCCTCCGACGTACGAGCAGTACTTC.

In this sample, this clonotype turned up once. This chain joins TRBV11-2 and TRBJ1-2, with TRBD1 identical over 9 bases. The junction had 6 bases not matched to a gene; V was cut back by 4 bases and J by 0 bases. CDR3 length equals 16 residues. Germline loops: CDR1 SGHAT, CDR2 FQNNGV. The chain's CDR3 is CASSSPGTGPNYGYTF. In DNA form, the CDR3 reads TGTGCCAGCAGCTCCCCCGGGACAGGGCCTAACTATGGCTACACCTTC.

The V gene is TRBV6-2 or TRBV6-3, the J gene TRBJ1-1, with 8 bases fitting TRBD1. Germline V gene data show CDR1 as MNHEY and CDR2 as SVGEGT. The V and J ends lost 8 bases and 11 bases, in that order; junction bases with no gene match: 10. There are 12 residues in the CDR3. The CDR3, as DNA: TGTGCCAGCGGCTGGCAGGGGGCGCGGGCTTTCTTT. This translates into CASGWQGARAFF.

This clonotype was recorded at least ten times. This chain connects TRBV12-3 or TRBV12-4 to TRBJ2-2; D gene ambiguous. The CDR3 consists of 12 residues. The ends were cut back, 5 bases at V and 5 bases at J, with 6 bases in the middle. The chain's CDR3 is CASSHYTGELFF. The CDR3 DNA is TGTGCCAGCAGTCATTATACCGGGGAGCTGTTTTTT.

At least ten counts were recorded for this clonotype. The genes are TRBV11-2 and TRBJ2-2, with 8 bases identical to TRBD1. CDR1 is SGHAT, CDR2 FQNNGV, per germline. The CDR3 covers 16 residues. The V segment lost 5 bases and the J segment 0 bases; nucleotides outside the gene matches: 5. CDR3 protein: CASSPRTGSNTGELFF. The CDR3 DNA follows: TGTGCCAGCAGCCCGCGGACAGGGTCGAACACCGGGGAGCTGTTTTTT. Supplemented by reference TRBV11-2 and TRBJ2-2, the full variable domain reads EAGVAQSPRYKIIEKRQSVAFWCNPISGHATLYWYQQILGQGPKLLIQFQNNGVVDDSQLPKDRFSAERLKGVDSTLKIQPAKLEDSAVYLCASSPRTGSNTGELFFGEGSRLTVL.

This clonotype came up many times. The chain recombines TRBV28 with TRBJ2-7; D unclear. Trimming removed 3 bases from V and 6 bases from J, with 24 bases in between. The CDR3 totals 17 residues. Germline loops: CDR1 MDHEN, CDR2 SYDVKM. The CDR3 bases are TGTGCCAGCAGTTTGAGACTCGGTTCACGGAGTCGTGGCGAGCAGTACTTC. Translated, it gives CASSLRLGSRSRGEQYF.

This chain uses TRBV10-3 with TRBJ2-7; D is ambiguous. V lost 10 bases to trimming and J lost 0 bases, with 16 bases between them. Germline CDR1 ENHRY, CDR2 SYGVKD. The CDR3 spans 14 residues. Here the CDR3 reads CASRVRKSSYEQYF. For the CDR3, the DNA is TGTGCCAGCAGAGTTCGGAAGAGCTCCTACGAGCAGTACTTC.

This clonotype was seen repeatedly, ten times or more. This sequence joins TRBV20-1 and TRBJ1-2; possibly TRBD1 for D (5 bases). The germline V gene encodes CDR1 DFQATT and CDR2 SNEGSKA (reference sequence). The V end lost 3 bases, the J end lost 4 bases, and 9 bases lay between the germline ends. The CDR3 spans 12 residues. CDR3 DNA sequence: TGCAGTGCTAGCTGGCAGGGCTATGGCTACACCTTC. As protein: CSASWQGYGYTF.

This clonotype was recorded many times. The chain couples TRBV19 to TRBJ1-1, with 7 bases matching TRBD1. Trimming at V came to 6 bases and at J to 6 bases, leaving 7 bases not matched to a gene. This CDR3 region has 13 residues. Germline lookup yields CDR1 LNHDA and CDR2 SQIVND (reference sequence). CDR3 in amino acids: CASRQGQTAEAFF. CDR3 DNA: TGTGCCAGTAGGCAGGGACAGACCGCTGAAGCTTTCTTT.

This clonotype was seen at least ten times. The chain couples TRBV4-2 to TRBJ2-7; perhaps TRBD1 as D (5 bases). Germline CDR1 LGHNA, CDR2 YNFKEQ. The CDR3 has 15 residues. V was cut by 0 bases and J by 3 bases, with 12 bases left in between. CDR3 coding DNA: TGTGCCAGCAGCCAAGATAGTTCTGACAGCTACGAGCAGTACTTC. As protein: CASSQDSSDSYEQYF.

This chain uses TRBV19 with TRBJ1-1; TRBD1 might be the D (6 bases). Trimming shortened V by 5 bases and J by 7 bases, and 11 bases separated the two germline ends. CDR1 and CDR2 (germline): LNHDA, SQIVND (reference sequence). This CDR3 is built from 12 residues. CDR3 nucleotide sequence: TGTGCCAGTAGTTACGGACAGATTGAAGCTTTCTTT. As protein: CASSYGQIEAFF. The full variable domain, in which reference TRBV19 and TRBJ1-1 provide the parts outside the CDR3, is DGGITQSPKYLFRKEGQNVTLSCEQNLNHDAMYWYRQDPGQGLRLIYYSQIVNDFQKGDIAEGYSVSREKKESFPLTVTSAQKNPTAFYLCASSYGQIEAFFGQGTRLTVV.

The V call is TRBV15, the J call TRBJ2-7; the match to TRBD1 covers 9 bases. The CDR3 extends over 14 amino acids. CDR1 is LNHNV and CDR2 is YYDKDF in the germline V gene (reference sequence). V shed 1 base, J shed 3 bases, and the junction held 1 base outside the gene matches. DNA for the CDR3: TGTGCCACCAGCAGAGCGGGACAGGGCTACGAGCAGTACTTC. This gives the protein CATSRAGQGYEQYF.

This clonotype was recorded many times. V and J are TRBV19 and TRBJ1-5; maybe TRBD1 (5 bases). Trimming pared 2 bases from V and 9 bases from J, leaving 14 bases between. Germline V gives CDR1 LNHDA, CDR2 SQIVND (reference sequence). This CDR3 has 14 residues. The CDR3 loop is CASSIQGGRGPQHF. The CDR3 DNA is TGTGCCAGTAGTATACAGGGAGGTCGGGGGCCCCAGCATTTT.

This clonotype was found many times. The genes are TRBV11-2 and TRBJ2-7; the match to TRBD2 covers 11 bases. The CDR3 extends over 15 amino acids. Trimming at V came to 5 bases and at J to 4 bases, leaving 7 bases not matched to a gene. Germline-derived CDR1 and CDR2 are SGHAT and FQNNGV. The CDR3 protein is CASSPSGRSRYEQYF. As DNA, the CDR3 is TGTGCCAGCAGCCCTAGCGGGAGGAGTCGATACGAGCAGTACTTC.

This chain connects TRBV30 to TRBJ2-7, with 8 bases lining up with TRBD1. Germline-derived CDR1 and CDR2 are GTSNPN and SVGIG (reference sequence). This CDR3 is built from 17 residues. V lost 2 bases, J lost 7 bases, and 19 bases stayed unmatched. The CDR3 spells CAWSTLNLVTGAGEQYF. DNA of the CDR3: TGTGCCTGGAGTACCCTTAACCTCGTGACAGGGGCAGGGGAGCAGTACTTC.

In its sample, this clonotype was seen many times. The chain employs TRBV20-1 and TRBJ2-7; tentatively, D is TRBD1 (6 bases). From germline, CDR1 is DFQATT and CDR2 SNEGSKA (reference sequence). The CDR3 length is 14 residues. With 4 bases removed from V and 5 bases from J, the gap between germline ends came to 18 bases. The DNA for the CDR3 is TGCAGTGCTACCGGGACAAAGGTCTTCCACGAGCAGTACTTC. Its translation is CSATGTKVFHEQYF.

The chain couples TRBV18 to TRBJ2-7; 12 bases are shared with TRBD2. The CDR3 runs 16 residues. V lost 3 bases, J lost 1 base, and 4 bases stayed unmatched. Germline V gene sequence: CDR1 KGHSH, CDR2 LQKENI. The CDR3 is CASSPTSGSYSYEQYF. CDR3 bases: TGTGCCAGCTCACCGACTAGCGGGAGTTATTCCTACGAGCAGTACTTC.